This T cell receptor beta chain was recorded in a study of blood T cell repertoires in COVID-19. In the study overall: Collection of acute and convalescent COVID-19 samples took place in the United States, Italy and Spain.

Germline assignment: CDR1 MNHNS and CDR2 SASEGT. The V end was cut by 1 base, the J end by 2 bases, with 3 bases between. The CDR3 length is 12 residues. This clone appeared once. In the original workflow: The assay estimated nucleated cells by amplifying reference gene primers. Clones were sequenced by immunoSEQ multiplex PCR, and TCRdb holds only the in-frame ones, with some missing. For V, J and clone size, that table is used; D and trimming come from the DNA. The sample contains about 170,000 clones, around 81% of which appear only once. The clonotype originates from a woman older than 75 with COVID-19, enrolled during active disease. The material sequenced was peripheral blood. The rearrangement joins TRBV6-1 to TRBJ2-7, with D unclear. CDR3 amino acids: CASSEGPYEQYF. Here the CDR3 DNA reads TGTGCCAGCAGTGAAGGGCCCTACGAGCAGTACTTC.